This TCR beta chain emerged from a study of early stage breast cancer tumors. Study in general: Most of the 16 invasive tumors were ER+, PR+ and HER2-. General study points: Most shared enriched TCRB sequences were commonly generated ones. Comparing each tissue with blood distinguished tumor from normal in 14 of 16 patients.

With respect to this clone: What it binds is not known.

Measured with immunoSEQ multiplex PCR; TCRdb has only the in-frame clones, and not every one. The sample yields some 70,000 clones, under 85% seen once. The CDR3 spans 16 residues. Germline V gene data show CDR1 as SGHDT and CDR2 as YYEEEE. The V segment lost 5 bases and the J segment 1 base; nucleotides outside the gene matches: 10. The chain combines TRBV5-6 with TRBJ2-7; TRBD2 matches at 9 bases. Input material: blood. The sequence was collected from a person aged 55 to 75 with breast cancer. CDR3 coding DNA: TGTGCCAGCAGTAATAGCGGGGGCTGGGGTTCCTACGAGCAGTACTTC. Its protein is CASSNSGGWGSYEQYF.